A single sample is the source of the 20 T cell receptor beta chains below, sequenced in a study of blood T cell repertoires in COVID-19. Only in-frame clones appear in the TCRdb table, and some are missing; sequencing was by immunoSEQ multiplex PCR. The sample includes under 95,000 clones, 80% to 90% of them seen just once. The sequencing sample was made of peripheral blood. The receptors stem from a woman aged 50 to 60 with acute or convalescent COVID-19.

The V gene is TRBV9, the J gene TRBJ1-1; no reliable D call. The CDR3 loop spans 15 amino acids. Per the germline V gene, CDR1 is SGDLS and CDR2 is YYNGEE. The ends were cut back, 6 bases at V and 3 bases at J, with 18 bases in the middle. The chain's CDR3 is CASTTGLGRDTEAFF. The CDR3 bases are TGTGCCAGCACAACTGGACTAGGACGGGACACTGAAGCTTTCTTT. Filled out from reference TRBV9 and TRBJ1-1, the complete variable domain reads DSGVTQTPKHLITATGQRVTLRCSPRSGDLSVYWYQQSLDQGLQFLIQYYNGEERAKGNILERFSAQQFPDLHSELNLSSLELGDSALYFCASTTGLGRDTEAFFGQGTRLTVV.

As DNA, the CDR3 is TGTGCCAGCAGATCCCGGGACACTTCACGCTATGGCTACACCTTC. This encodes CASRSRDTSRYGYTF. The rearrangement joins TRBV2 to TRBJ1-2, with D possibly matching TRBD1 (6 bases). Trimming removed 6 bases from V and 4 bases from J, with 18 bases in between. There are 15 residues in the CDR3. Per germline, CDR1 SNHLY and CDR2 FYNNEI.

The chain has TRBV11-2 and TRBJ2-5, with D maybe TRBD1 (6 bases). The CDR3 has 15 residues. From germline, CDR1 is SGHAT and CDR2 FQNNGV. V was shortened by 4 bases and J by 2 bases, with 14 bases between the two germline ends. The CDR3 DNA is TGTGCCAGCAGCTGGGGGCAGCCCCCACAAGAGACCCAGTACTTC. Translated: CASSWGQPPQETQYF.

This rearrangement joins TRBV2 to TRBJ1-2; possibly TRBD1 for D (6 bases). The CDR3 length is 16 residues. From germline, CDR1 is SNHLY and CDR2 FYNNEI. The V end was cut by 6 bases, the J end by 4 bases, with 21 bases between. The CDR3 nucleotides read TGTGCCAGCAGCGAATTCAGGGGTCGATCCTCCTATGGCTACACCTTC. This translates into CASSEFRGRSSYGYTF.

This clone was observed a handful of times. The rearrangement joins TRBV18 to TRBJ2-1; 10 positions agree with TRBD2. J was trimmed by 6 bases and V by 0 bases; bases with no gene match: 2. The CDR3 extends over 15 amino acids. The germline V gene encodes CDR1 KGHSH and CDR2 LQKENI. The CDR3 loop reads CASSPPASGSNEQFF. DNA of the CDR3: TGTGCCAGCTCACCACCGGCTAGCGGGAGCAATGAGCAGTTCTTC.

The chain couples TRBV7-9 to TRBJ2-7; maybe TRBD1 (7 bases). Germline V gene sequence: CDR1 SEHNR, CDR2 FQNEAQ (reference sequence). Trimming stripped 5 bases from V and 6 bases from J, with 14 bases between. This CDR3 contains 13 residues. CDR3 loop: CASSRGGGFEQYF. CDR3 sequence (DNA): TGTGCCAGCAGCCGCGGAGGGGGCTTCGAGCAGTACTTC.

The chain combines TRBV5-1 with TRBJ1-2; 8 positions match TRBD1. Germline CDR1 and CDR2: SGHRS and YFSETQ. The length of the CDR3 is 15 residues. V lost 6 bases, J lost 4 bases, and 11 bases stayed unmatched. The CDR3 region has the DNA TGCGCCAGCAACCCCGGGACAGGAGCGGGCTATGGCTACACCTTC. It specifies CASNPGTGAGYGYTF.

This clone turned up a few times. The chain is built from TRBV12-5 and TRBJ1-4, with 10 bases aligning to TRBD1. Unmatched junction bases numbered 6, after V lost 6 bases and J lost 8 bases. Germline CDR1 reads LGHNT; CDR2 reads FRNRAP. The CDR3 is 14 residues long. As DNA, the CDR3 is TGTGCTAGTGGGCCGGGACAGGGGCGCGAAAAACTGTTTTTT. It codes for CASGPGQGREKLFF.

This clone was picked up one time. V is TRBV11-2 and J is TRBJ1-1, with D perhaps TRBD1 (5 bases). The CDR3 has 13 amino acids. Germline CDR1 SGHAT, CDR2 FQNNGV. The ends were cut back, 1 base at V and 5 bases at J, with 8 bases in the middle. In DNA form, the CDR3 reads TGTGCCAGCAGCTTAGCGGGGGGGACTGAAGCTTTCTTT. This codes for CASSLAGGTEAFF.

The chain joins TRBV19 to TRBJ2-3; D is uncertain. CDR1 and CDR2 from the germline V gene are LNHDA and SQIVND (reference sequence). The CDR3 is made up of 15 amino acids. V lost 6 bases, J lost 4 bases, and 17 bases lay in between. As DNA, the CDR3 is TGTGCCAGTAGGAAGGAGATCGTTGGAGCAGATACGCAGTATTTT. It encodes CASRKEIVGADTQYF.

J is TRBJ1-1 and V is TRBV6-2 or TRBV6-3, with TRBD1 matching 8 bases. This CDR3 is built from 15 residues. Germline CDR1 reads MNHEY; CDR2 reads SVGEGT. The ends lost 5 bases at V and 1 base at J; junction bases unmatched: 6. The CDR3 DNA sequence: TGTGCCAGCAGTATACCAGGGGGCCCGAACACTGAAGCTTTCTTT. Its protein product is CASSIPGGPNTEAFF.

The chain links TRBV4-1 to TRBJ1-1; 8 nucleotides align to TRBD1. V gave up 4 bases and J gave up 1 base; unmatched junction bases: 14. Germline CDR1 reads MGHRA; CDR2 reads YSYEKL. The CDR3 spans 18 residues. DNA of the CDR3: TGCGCCAGCAGCCCTGCGACAGGGGAAACTTACAGGAACACTGAAGCTTTCTTT. Amino acids: CASSPATGETYRNTEAFF.

The CDR3 spells CASSGRGTDYGYTF. In DNA, the CDR3 is TGTGCCAGCAGCGGGAGAGGGACAGACTATGGCTACACCTTC. The chain joins TRBV5-6 to TRBJ1-2, with 7 positions matching TRBD1. This CDR3 comprises 14 residues. Germline V CDR1 and CDR2: SGHDT, YYEEEE. V shed 4 bases and J 3 bases; nucleotides not matched to a gene: 6. The full variable domain, completed using reference TRBV5-6 and TRBJ1-2, is DAGVTQSPTHLIKTRGQQVTLRCSPKSGHDTVSWYQQALGQGPQFIFQYYEEEERQRGNFPDRFSGHQFPNYSSELNVNALLLGDSALYLCASSGRGTDYGYTFGSGTRLTVV.

This clone was observed a few times. This rearrangement joins TRBV7-2 to TRBJ2-1, with 11 bases matching TRBD2. Per the germline V gene, CDR1 is SGHTA and CDR2 is FQGNSA. The length of the CDR3 is 18 residues. The J segment lost 3 bases and the V segment lost 0 bases, leaving 7 bases of the junction unmatched. In DNA, the CDR3 is TGTGCCAGCAGCTTAGCCGGGACTAGCGGAATCTTCTACAATGAGCAGTTCTTC. Protein: CASSLAGTSGIFYNEQFF.

CDR3 in DNA: TGTGCCAGCAGCCCCGGTCCTCAAGAAGAGACCCAGTACTTC. Protein sequence: CASSPGPQEETQYF. The genes are TRBV11-2 and TRBJ2-5; D is unclear. V was shortened by 5 bases and J by 3 bases, with 13 bases between the two germline ends. From germline, CDR1 is SGHAT and CDR2 FQNNGV. The CDR3 is 14 amino acids.

The chain is built from TRBV9 and TRBJ1-2; D not resolved. Trimming pared 3 bases from V and 6 bases from J, leaving 6 bases between. The CDR3 length is 11 residues. CDR1 and CDR2 (germline): SGDLS, YYNGEE. CDR3 nucleotides: TGTGCCAGCAGCGCAATCCATGGCTACACCTTC. This sequence encodes CASSAIHGYTF. Full variable domain (missing parts from reference TRBV9 and TRBJ1-2): DSGVTQTPKHLITATGQRVTLRCSPRSGDLSVYWYQQSLDQGLQFLIQYYNGEERAKGNILERFSAQQFPDLHSELNLSSLELGDSALYFCASSAIHGYTFGSGTRLTVV.

The chain links TRBV28 to TRBJ1-4, with D unresolved. The V end lost 8 bases, the J end lost 0 bases, and 16 bases lay between the germline ends. Looked up from germline, CDR1 is MDHEN and CDR2 is SYDVKM. The CDR3 covers 16 residues. The CDR3 region is CASLANRGSTNEKLFF. For the CDR3, the DNA is TGTGCCAGCCTTGCCAACCGCGGATCAACTAATGAAAAACTGTTTTTT.

With respect to this clone: An end of the junction does not agree with germline; a read error may underlie this. This chain connects TRBV7-7 to TRBJ2-1; 8 bases line up with TRBD2. Germline loops: CDR1 SSHAT, CDR2 FNYEAQ (reference sequence). CDR3 size: 17 residues. The CDR3 DNA reads TGTGCTAGCAGCTCCCAAGGAAGCGGGGGCCCGTACAATGAGCAGTTCTTC. Translating it yields CASSSQGSGGPYNEQFF.

The rearrangement joins TRBV11-2 to TRBJ1-2, with D possibly being TRBD1 (6 bases). V was pared by 5 bases and J by 5 bases, with 21 bases between. The CDR3 runs to 16 residues. The germline V gene encodes CDR1 SGHAT and CDR2 FQNNGV. The CDR3 loop reads CASSETRGRGSYGYTF. CDR3 nucleotides: TGTGCCAGCAGCGAAACACGGGGCAGGGGTAGTTATGGCTACACCTTC. The full variable domain, in which reference TRBV11-2 and TRBJ1-2 provide the parts outside the CDR3, is EAGVAQSPRYKIIEKRQSVAFWCNPISGHATLYWYQQILGQGPKLLIQFQNNGVVDDSQLPKDRFSAERLKGVDSTLKIQPAKLEDSAVYLCASSETRGRGSYGYTFGSGTRLTVV.

The chain uses TRBV7-2 and TRBJ1-1, with 9 positions matching TRBD1. V lost 3 bases to trimming and J lost 0 bases; unmatched junction nucleotides: 5. Per the germline V gene, CDR1 is SGHTA and CDR2 is FQGNSA. The CDR3 totals 16 residues. CDR3 in DNA: TGTGCCAGCAGCTTGAGGGGACAGGGCTTGAACACTGAAGCTTTCTTT. Protein sequence: CASSLRGQGLNTEAFF. Using reference TRBV7-2 and TRBJ1-1 for the parts outside the CDR3, the full variable domain is GAGVSQSPSNKVTEKGKDVELRCDPISGHTALYWYRQSLGQGLEFLIYFQGNSAPDKSGLPSDRFSAERTGGSVSTLTIQRTQQEDSAVYLCASSLRGQGLNTEAFFGQGTRLTVV.